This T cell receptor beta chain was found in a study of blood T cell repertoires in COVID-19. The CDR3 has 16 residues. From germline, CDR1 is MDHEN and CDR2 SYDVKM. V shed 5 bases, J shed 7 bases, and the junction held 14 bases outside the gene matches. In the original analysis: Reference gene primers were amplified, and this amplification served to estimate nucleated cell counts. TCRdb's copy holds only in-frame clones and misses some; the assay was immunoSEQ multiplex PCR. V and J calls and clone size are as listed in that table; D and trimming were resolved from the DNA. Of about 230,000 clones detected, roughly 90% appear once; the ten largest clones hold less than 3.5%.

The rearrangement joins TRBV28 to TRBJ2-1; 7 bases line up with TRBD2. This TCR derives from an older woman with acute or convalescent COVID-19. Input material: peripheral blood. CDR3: CASSPFNGGRSNEQFF. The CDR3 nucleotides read TGTGCCAGCAGTCCTTTTAACGGCGGGAGAAGTAATGAGCAGTTCTTC.